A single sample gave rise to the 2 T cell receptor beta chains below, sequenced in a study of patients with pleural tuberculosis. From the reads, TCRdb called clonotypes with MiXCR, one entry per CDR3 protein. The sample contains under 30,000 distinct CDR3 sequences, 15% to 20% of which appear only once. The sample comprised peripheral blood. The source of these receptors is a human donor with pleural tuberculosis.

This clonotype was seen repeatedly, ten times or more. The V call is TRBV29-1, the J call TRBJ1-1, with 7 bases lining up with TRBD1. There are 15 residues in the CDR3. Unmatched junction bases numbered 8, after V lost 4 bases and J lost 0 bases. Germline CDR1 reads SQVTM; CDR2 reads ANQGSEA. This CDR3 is CSVAHSTGMNTEAFF. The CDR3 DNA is TGCAGCGTTGCCCACTCGACAGGGATGAACACTGAAGCTTTCTTT.

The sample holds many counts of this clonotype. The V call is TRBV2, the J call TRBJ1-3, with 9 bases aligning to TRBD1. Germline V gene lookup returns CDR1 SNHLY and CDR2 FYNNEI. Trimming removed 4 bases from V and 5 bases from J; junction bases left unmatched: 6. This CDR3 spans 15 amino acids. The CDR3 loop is CASSAGTGLRNTIYF. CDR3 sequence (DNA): TGTGCCAGCAGTGCTGGGACAGGGCTTAGAAACACCATATATTTT.